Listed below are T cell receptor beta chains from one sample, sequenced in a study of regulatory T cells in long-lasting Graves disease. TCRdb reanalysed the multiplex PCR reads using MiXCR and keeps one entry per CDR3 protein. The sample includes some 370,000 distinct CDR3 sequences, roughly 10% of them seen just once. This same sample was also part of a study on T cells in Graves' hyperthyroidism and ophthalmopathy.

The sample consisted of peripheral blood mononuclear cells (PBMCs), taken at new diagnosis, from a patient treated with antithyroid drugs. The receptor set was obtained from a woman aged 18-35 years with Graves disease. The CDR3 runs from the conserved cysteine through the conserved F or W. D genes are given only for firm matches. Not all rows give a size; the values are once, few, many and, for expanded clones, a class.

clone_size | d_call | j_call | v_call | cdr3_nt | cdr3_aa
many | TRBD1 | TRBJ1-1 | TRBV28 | TGTGCCAGCAGTTTATTCTGGGACAGGAGCAATGAAGCTTTCTTT | CASSLFWDRSNEAFF
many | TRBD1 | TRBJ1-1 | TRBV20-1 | TGCAGTGCTACCTTCCGACCCGGGACAGGGGGGACTGAAGCTTTCTTT | CSATFRPGTGGTEAFF
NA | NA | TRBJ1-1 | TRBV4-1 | TGCGCCAGCAGCCCAACTGACTTTGGAACTGAAGCTTTCTTT | CASSPTDFGTEAFF
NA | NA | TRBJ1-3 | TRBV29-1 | TGCAGCGTTGCGCAGGGAATAAACACCATATATTTT | CSVAQGINTIYF
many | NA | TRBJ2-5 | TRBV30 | TGTGCCTCGGTAGCGGTACAAGAGACCCAGTACTTC | CASVAVQETQYF
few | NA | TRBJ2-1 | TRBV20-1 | TGCAGTGCCGCACCCGTTGACGCATCAATTCTAAGGTACTACAATGAGCAGTTCTTC | CSAAPVDASILRYYNEQFF
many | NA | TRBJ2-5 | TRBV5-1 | TGCGCCAGCAGACAGCAAGAGACCCAGTACTTC | CASRQQETQYF
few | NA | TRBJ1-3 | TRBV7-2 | TGTGCCAGCAGCTTAGTAGGGATCTCCTCTGGAAACACCATATATTTT | CASSLVGISSGNTIYF
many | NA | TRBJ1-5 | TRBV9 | TGTGCCAGCAGCGTAGAGGGGGTTCAGCCCCAGCATTTT | CASSVEGVQPQHF
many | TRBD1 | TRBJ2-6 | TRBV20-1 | TGCAGTGCTAGAGACCGGGACAGGGCTGGGGCCAACGTCCTGACTTTC | CSARDRDRAGANVLTF
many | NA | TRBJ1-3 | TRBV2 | TGTGCCAAAGGGAGGGACTCTGGAAACACCATATATTTT | CAKGRDSGNTIYF
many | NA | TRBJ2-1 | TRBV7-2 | TGTGCCAGCAGCTCCGGATCCGGGACATCGACTATTTTC | CASSSGSGTSTIF
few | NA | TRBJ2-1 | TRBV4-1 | TGCGCCAGCAGCCACCGGCGCGATGGGAGCTCCTACAATGAGCAGTTCTTC | CASSHRRDGSSYNEQFF
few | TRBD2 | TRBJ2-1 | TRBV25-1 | TGTGCCACTATCGGGACTAGCGGGAGAAAAAAGACCGTCTACAATGAGCAGTTCTTC | CATIGTSGRKKTVYNEQFF
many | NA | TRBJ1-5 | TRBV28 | TGTGCCAGCAGTTTAGGGCAGGTTTATCAGCCCCAGCATTTT | CASSLGQVYQPQHF
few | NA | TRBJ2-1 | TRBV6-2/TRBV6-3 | TGTGCCAGCAGCCGCGAGAACAATGAGCAGTTCTTC | CASSRENNEQFF
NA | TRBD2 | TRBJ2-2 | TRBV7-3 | TGTGCCAGCAGCCCGAGCGGACTAGCGGGAGCCGGGGAGCTGTTTTTT | CASSPSGLAGAGELFF
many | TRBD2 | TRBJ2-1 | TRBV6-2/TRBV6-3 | TGTGCCAGCAGTTACTTGAGGGAGGGAAACAATGAGCAGTTCTTC | CASSYLREGNNEQFF
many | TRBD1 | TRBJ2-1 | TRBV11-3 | TGTGCCAGCAGCTTTGACAGGGAATATGAGCAGTTCTTC | CASSFDREYEQFF
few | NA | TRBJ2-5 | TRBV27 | TGTGCCAGCAGTTTAAGGGGCAGCTCCCACTACCAAGAGACCCAGTACTTC | CASSLRGSSHYQETQYF
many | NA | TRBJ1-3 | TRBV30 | TGTGCCTGGAGTGTATCCCTTCTGACAGTCTCTGGAAACACCATATATTTT | CAWSVSLLTVSGNTIYF
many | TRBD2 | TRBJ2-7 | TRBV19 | TGTGCCAGTAGTCGAAGTTCCTCTTGGACTAGCGGCTCCTACGAGCAGTACTTC | CASSRSSSWTSGSYEQYF
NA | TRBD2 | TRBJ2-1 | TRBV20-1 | TGCAGTCCCAATCCTCCAGGTCCTAGCGGGAGCTATGAGCAGTTCTTC | CSPNPPGPSGSYEQFF
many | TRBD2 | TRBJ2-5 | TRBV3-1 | TGTGCCAGCAGCCAACTAGCGGGGCAAGAGACCCAGTACTTC | CASSQLAGQETQYF
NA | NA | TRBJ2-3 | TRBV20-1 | TGCAGTGCTAGAGATAGAGGGAAGGGCACAGATACGCAGTATTTT | CSARDRGKGTDTQYF
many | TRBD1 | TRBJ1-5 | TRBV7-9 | TGTGCCAGCAGCTTAGGAGGGACAGGGAGTCAGCCCCAGCATTTT | CASSLGGTGSQPQHF
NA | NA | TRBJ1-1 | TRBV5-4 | TGTGCCAGCAGCCGGATGCGGGCCTCGAACATGAACACTGAAGCTTTCTTT | CASSRMRASNMNTEAFF
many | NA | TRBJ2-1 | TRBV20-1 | TGCAGTGCTCTACCTGACAGGCAGAGCTCCTACAATGAGCAGTTCTTC | CSALPDRQSSYNEQFF
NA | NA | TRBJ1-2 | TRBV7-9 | TGTGCCAGCACCTCCGGGAGTGAAGGCTACACCTTC | CASTSGSEGYTF
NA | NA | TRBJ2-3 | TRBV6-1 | TGTGCCACCGCCGAACCAGGTCTTAACACAGATACGCAGTATTTT | CATAEPGLNTDTQYF
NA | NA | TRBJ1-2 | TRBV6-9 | TGTGCCAGCAGTTTAAATAAACGTTATGGCTACACCTTC | CASSLNKRYGYTF
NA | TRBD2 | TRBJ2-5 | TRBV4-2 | TGTGCCAGCAGCCAAGATCGTCAGGCGGGACTACTCCAAGAGACCCAGTACTTC | CASSQDRQAGLLQETQYF
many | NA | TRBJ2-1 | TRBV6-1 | TGTGCCAGCAGCGACACGTCGGGGTTTGGACCGCTAGCCTACCTTACCTACAATGAGCAGTTCTTC | CASSDTSGFGPLAYLTYNEQFF
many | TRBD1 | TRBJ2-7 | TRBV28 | TGTGCCAGCAGTTTAATGGGGACAGTGCCCTACGAGCAGTACTTC | CASSLMGTVPYEQYF
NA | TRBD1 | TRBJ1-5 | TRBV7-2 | TGTGCCAGCAGCTTAGAGGACAGGGCTAATCAGCCCCAGCATTTT | CASSLEDRANQPQHF
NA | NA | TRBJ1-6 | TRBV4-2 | TGTGCCAGCAGCCCCCGCCCGGGAAGCTCCTATAATTCACCCCTCCACTTT | CASSPRPGSSYNSPLHF
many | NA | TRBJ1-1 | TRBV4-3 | TGCGCCAGCAGCCAAGAGGGGGAAAGGGGCACTGAAGCTTTCTTT | CASSQEGERGTEAFF